This TCR beta chain stems from a study of CD8+ T cells in alopecia areata. Whole-study results and caveats: Scalp clonality, together with expanded CD8+ clones among the top 100, fell significantly with tofacitinib. Tofacitinib did not eliminate many expanded lesional clones from scalp or blood.

Isolated RNA was reverse transcribed into cDNA used as the sequencing template. Using immunoSEQ multiplex PCR, the repertoire was profiled, and TCRdb retains in-frame clones only, with some absent. The sample holds fewer than 100,000 clones, roughly 64% seen once. Treatment indicated: oral pan-JAK inhibitor, 5-10 mg twice daily. Individuals with alopecia areata gave both lesional scalp punch biopsies and peripheral blood for collection. A word on this clone: The antigen is unknown.

The CDR3 loop spans 14 amino acids. CDR1 and CDR2 (germline): MGHRA, YSYEKL. Trimming removed 4 bases from V and 2 bases from J; junction bases left unmatched: 4. The sample in question was CD8+ T cells sorted from blood, obtained at week 4, from a patient treated with tofacitinib. The chain employs TRBV4-1 and TRBJ2-7, with 8 bases matching TRBD1. This TCR derives from a human donor with alopecia areata. The CDR3, as DNA: TGCGCCAGCAGCCCTCCGGGACAGGCCTACGAGCAGTACTTC. Translating gives CASSPPGQAYEQYF.